These T cell receptor beta chains were read from a single sample in a study of blood T cells in healthy people across ages. A single record per CDR3 protein comes from TCRdb applying MiXCR to the 5' RACE reads. The table includes approximately 1.5 million distinct CDR3 sequences, about 35% detected once. Sequenced input: blood. The origin of the receptors is a woman aged 25 to 45 in good health. Both conserved end residues are part of each CDR3. The D gene is left open where the match is weak. A clone size is listed for some rows: how often the clone was seen (once, few, many), or a class if it is expanded.

d_gene	v_gene	j_gene	abundance	CDR3aa	CDR3nt
.	TRBV21-1	TRBJ2-7	once	CASSKAQGEVCEQYF	TGTGCCAGCAGCAAAGCACAGGGGGAGGTATGCGAGCAGTACTTC
.	TRBV18	TRBJ2-3	.	CASSPTADAQYF	TGTGCCAGCTCACCGACGGCAGATGCGCAGTATTTT
.	TRBV20-1	TRBJ2-6	few	CSAPLANSGANVLTF	TGCAGTGCTCCCCTCGCTAACTCCGGGGCCAACGTCCTGACTTTC
TRBD2	TRBV28	TRBJ2-7	few	CASSTRLAALRDGYF	TGTGCCAGCAGCACTAGACTAGCGGCCCTTCGGGATGGGTACTTC
TRBD1	TRBV6-6	TRBJ1-5	.	CASTDEFRGTQPQHF	TGTGCCAGCACCGACGAGTTCAGGGGGACTCAGCCCCAGCATTTT
TRBD1	TRBV20-1	TRBJ2-6	.	CSAHTGATGANVLTF	TGCAGTGCCCACACAGGGGCTACTGGGGCCAACGTCCTGACTTTC
.	TRBV9	TRBJ2-1	.	CASSGFRMGRFHNEQFF	TGTGCCAGCAGCGGTTTTAGGATGGGCAGGTTTCACAATGAGCAGTTCTTC
TRBD1	TRBV5-1	TRBJ1-2	.	CASSTLTGLDGYTF	TGCGCCAGCAGCACATTGACAGGGTTGGATGGCTACACCTTC
TRBD2	TRBV3-1	TRBJ2-1	.	CASSTLREAGDNEQFF	TGTGCCAGCAGCACACTCCGGGAGGCAGGCGACAATGAGCAGTTCTTC
.	TRBV4-1	TRBJ2-7	.	CASSHLGPSYEQYF	TGCGCCAGCAGCCATCTAGGTCCCTCCTACGAGCAGTACTTC
.	TRBV11-3	TRBJ1-5	.	CASSSGDSSRGNQPQHF	TGTGCCAGCAGCTCCGGGGACTCTAGTAGGGGCAATCAGCCCCAGCATTTT
TRBD2	TRBV4-2	TRBJ2-5	many	CASSQVAGDSLPQETQYF	TGTGCCAGCAGCCAGGTAGCGGGGGATTCCCTCCCCCAAGAGACCCAGTACTTC
.	TRBV5-1	TRBJ1-1	.	CASRPLEVGVTEAFF	TGCGCCAGCAGACCCTTGGAGGTCGGCGTCACTGAAGCTTTCTTT
.	TRBV20-1	TRBJ1-4	few	CSARGLAGKVEKLFF	TGCAGTGCTAGAGGTTTGGCAGGAAAGGTTGAAAAACTGTTTTTT
.	TRBV20-1	TRBJ2-3	few	CSARGQGYTDTQYF	TGCAGTGCTAGGGGGCAGGGGTACACAGATACGCAGTATTTT
.	TRBV20-1	TRBJ1-5	few	CSAKKGGGGNQPQHF	TGCAGTGCTAAAAAAGGCGGGGGAGGCAATCAGCCCCAGCATTTT
.	TRBV18	TRBJ2-1	.	CASSPPERDNEQFF	TGTGCCAGCTCACCCCCCGAAAGGGACAATGAGCAGTTCTTC
.	TRBV25-1	TRBJ1-2	few	CASSEGGVYGYTF	TGTGCCAGCAGTGAAGGGGGAGTATATGGCTACACCTTC